This entry lists 19 T cell receptor beta chains sequenced from one sample in a study of blood T cell repertoires in COVID-19. Using immunoSEQ multiplex PCR, the repertoire was profiled, and TCRdb retains in-frame clones only, with some absent. The repertoire holds 200,000 to 250,000 clones, with 80% to 90% as singletons. Source material: PBMCs or T cells enriched from blood (not recorded which). The receptor source for this set is a woman in her fifties or sixties who had been exposed to COVID-19.

The rearrangement joins TRBV4-2 to TRBJ2-7; 12 nucleotides agree with TRBD2. The germline CDR1 and CDR2 sequences are LGHNA and YNFKEQ. The CDR3 spans 20 residues. V was clipped by 1 base and J by 2 bases; unmatched bases: 15. The CDR3 nucleotides read TGTGCCAGCAGCCAAGGGCATTTACTAGCGGGGGGCCCAGACCCCTACGAGCAGTACTTC. Translation: CASSQGHLLAGGPDPYEQYF.

This clone has only one observation. This chain connects TRBV3-1 (or the pseudogene TRBV3-2) to TRBJ1-6; D gene unclear. The germline gives CDR1 LGHDT, CDR2 YNNKEL (reference sequence). This CDR3 region has 15 residues. Deletions cut 4 bases from V and 9 bases from J, with 16 bases between. The CDR3 DNA reads TGTGCCAGCAGCCCTTTCGTGTGGGGAGGTTCACCCCTCCACTTT. Translation: CASSPFVWGGSPLHF.

The chain has TRBV24-1 and TRBJ2-7; 9 bases map to TRBD1. CDR3 length: 14 residues. Germline V lookup: CDR1 KGHDR, CDR2 SFDVKD. The V gene end was trimmed by 3 bases and the J gene end by 6 bases; junction bases not matched to a gene: 5. The CDR3 DNA follows: TGTGCCACCAGTGATGGACAGGGGCGCTTCGAGCAGTACTTC. Translation gives CATSDGQGRFEQYF.

The CDR3 DNA is TGTGCCAGCAGCATAGGACAGGGGGATGAAGCTTTCTTT. It translates to CASSIGQGDEAFF. V and J are TRBV9 and TRBJ1-1, with 10 positions matching TRBD1. CDR1 is SGDLS and CDR2 is YYNGEE in the germline V gene. The CDR3 runs to 13 residues. The ends lost 4 bases at V and 7 bases at J; junction bases unmatched: 4.

V usage is TRBV29-1 and J usage is TRBJ2-5; D gene unclear. V lost 4 bases, J lost 3 bases, and 6 bases lay in between. The CDR3 covers 11 residues. Germline-derived CDR1 and CDR2 are SQVTM and ANQGSEA. The CDR3, as DNA: TGCAGCGTTGTCACAGAAGAGACCCAGTACTTC. Its translation: CSVVTEETQYF.

This clone was seen a single time. V is TRBV7-8 and J is TRBJ1-1; unclear D gene. The ends were cut back, 5 bases at V and 1 base at J, with 17 bases in the middle. The CDR3 covers 16 residues. The germline V gene has CDR1 SGHVS and CDR2 FQNEAQ. The CDR3 DNA reads TGTGCCAGCAGCCCAGAGCGGGTTCTCAGGAACACTGAAGCTTTCTTT. The encoded protein is CASSPERVLRNTEAFF.

The chain is built from TRBV28 and TRBJ2-1, with 7 bases lining up with TRBD2. Trimming at V came to 6 bases and at J to 8 bases, leaving 4 bases not matched to a gene. CDR1 and CDR2 from the germline V gene are MDHEN and SYDVKM. This CDR3 spans 12 amino acids. CDR3 DNA: TGTGCCAGCAGGGGGGGGTACGATGAGCAGTTCTTC. Translation gives CASRGGYDEQFF.

The chain combines TRBV7-2 with TRBJ2-6; a weak D match, TRBD1 (5 bases). CDR1 and CDR2 from the germline V gene are SGHTA and FQGNSA. Trimming removed 4 bases from V and 0 bases from J, with 7 bases in between. The CDR3 runs 15 residues. The CDR3 DNA reads as TGTGCCAGCAGCTCGACAGCCTCTGGGGCCAACGTCCTGACTTTC. Protein: CASSSTASGANVLTF.

This chain connects TRBV3-1 (or the pseudogene TRBV3-2) to TRBJ1-4; no clear D. CDR3 size: 16 residues. Germline CDR1 is LGHDT and CDR2 is YNNKEL (reference sequence). V was pared by 0 bases and J by 8 bases, with 16 bases between. The CDR3 nucleotides are TGTGCCAGCAGCCAAGAGATTCCGAGGCCCGGAGAAAAACTGTTTTTT. As protein: CASSQEIPRPGEKLFF.

V is TRBV18 and J is TRBJ1-1; D not resolved. Trimming left V 2 bases short and J 6 bases short, with 16 bases between. The CDR3 loop spans 15 amino acids. CDR1 is KGHSH, CDR2 LQKENI, per germline. CDR3 region: CASSPTPGSRAEAFF. As DNA, the CDR3 is TGTGCCAGCTCACCAACCCCGGGGAGCCGGGCTGAAGCTTTCTTT. Filled out from reference TRBV18 and TRBJ1-1, the complete variable domain reads NAGVMQNPRHLVRRRGQEARLRCSPMKGHSHVYWYRQLPEEGLKFMVYLQKENIIDESGMPKERFSAEFPKEGPSILRIQQVVRGDSAAYFCASSPTPGSRAEAFFGQGTRLTVV.

The V and J genes are TRBV30 and TRBJ1-1, with 7 bases lining up with TRBD1. The CDR3 is 17 residues long. Germline CDR1 and CDR2: GTSNPN and SVGIG (reference sequence). Trimming took 0 bases from V and 6 from J; bases not matched to a gene: 16. CDR3 nucleotides: TGTGCCTGGAGTGTTACTATACGGACAGGTCGAGGGGCTGAAGCTTTCTTT. Encoded protein: CAWSVTIRTGRGAEAFF.

Concerning this clone: At the DNA level, this CDR3 is encoded by other sequences in the same sample as well. V usage is TRBV18 and J usage is TRBJ1-2; possible D gene TRBD1, 6 bases. Germline assignment: CDR1 KGHSH and CDR2 LQKENI. V gave up 6 bases and J gave up 6 bases, with 17 bases separating them. The CDR3 runs 14 residues. The CDR3 sequence: CASSPKTGGDGYTF. For the CDR3, the DNA is TGTGCCAGCTCCCCCAAGACAGGAGGTGATGGCTACACCTTC.

The V gene is TRBV29-1, the J gene TRBJ1-5; D is uncertain. The CDR3 runs to 13 residues. V gave up 6 bases and J gave up 8 bases, with 17 bases separating them. Germline lookup yields CDR1 SQVTM and CDR2 ANQGSEA. CDR3 nucleotide sequence: TGCAGCGTCTCAGGTGTCTTAGGCGAGCCCCAGCATTTT. This codes for CSVSGVLGEPQHF.

The chain joins TRBV5-1 to TRBJ2-1, with D perhaps matching TRBD2 (6 bases). Germline V CDR1 and CDR2: SGHRS, YFSETQ. V shed 3 bases and J shed 10 bases, with 14 bases lying between them. The CDR3 is 13 amino acids. This CDR3 is CASSSEGYLEQFF. CDR3 bases: TGCGCCAGCAGCTCGGAGGGCTATCTGGAGCAGTTCTTC. Combining the CDR3 with reference TRBV5-1 and TRBJ2-1 gives the whole variable domain KAGVTQTPRYLIKTRGQQVTLSCSPISGHRSVSWYQQTPGQGLQFLFEYFSETQRNKGNFPGRFSGRQFSNSRSEMNVSTLELGDSALYLCASSSEGYLEQFFGPGTRLTVL.

The CDR3 spells CSVDSQGSGNTIYF. DNA for the CDR3: TGCAGCGTTGACTCGCAGGGTTCTGGAAACACCATATATTTT. This chain joins TRBV29-1 and TRBJ1-3, with TRBD1 as a possible D gene (5 bases). The CDR3 has 14 residues. CDR1 is SQVTM and CDR2 is ANQGSEA in the germline V gene. Trimming left V 3 bases short and J 1 base short, with 10 bases between.

V usage is TRBV6-6 and J usage is TRBJ1-6, with TRBD1 matching over 8 bases. With V trimmed by 2 bases and J by 13 bases, 10 bases remained unmatched. Germline V gives CDR1 MNHNY, CDR2 SVGAGI (reference sequence). CDR3 length: 15 residues. The CDR3 DNA reads as TGTGCCAGCAGTTACACCGTACAGGGGGGAGGGCCCCTCCACTTT. Encoded protein: CASSYTVQGGGPLHF.

The chain employs TRBV30 and TRBJ1-1; D is uncertain. The germline V and J ends were trimmed by 0 bases and 9 bases, with 11 bases remaining between them. CDR3 length equals 12 residues. The V gene's germline CDR1 is GTSNPN and CDR2 SVGIG (reference sequence). CDR3 sequence reads: CAWSVYGKQAFF. The CDR3 DNA sequence: TGTGCCTGGAGTGTATACGGGAAGCAAGCTTTCTTT.

The CDR3 nucleotides are TGTGCCAGCAGCATACCAGGAGGAGAGACCCAGTACTTC. Translated: CASSIPGGETQYF. This chain links TRBV11-2 with TRBJ2-5; possibly TRBD2 for D (5 bases). Germline V gene sequence: CDR1 SGHAT, CDR2 FQNNGV. The germline V and J ends were trimmed by 5 bases and 4 bases, with 11 bases remaining between them. This CDR3 is built from 13 residues.

The J gene is TRBJ1-4, the V gene TRBV19; 7 bases are a match to TRBD1. Losses at the gene ends were 5 bases for V and 8 bases for J; bases not matched to a gene: 8. In germline, CDR1 is LNHDA, CDR2 SQIVND (reference sequence). The CDR3 spans 14 residues. CDR3 sequence reads: CASSRTGRHEKLFF. The DNA for the CDR3 is TGTGCCAGTAGTCGGACAGGCCGCCACGAAAAACTGTTTTTT.